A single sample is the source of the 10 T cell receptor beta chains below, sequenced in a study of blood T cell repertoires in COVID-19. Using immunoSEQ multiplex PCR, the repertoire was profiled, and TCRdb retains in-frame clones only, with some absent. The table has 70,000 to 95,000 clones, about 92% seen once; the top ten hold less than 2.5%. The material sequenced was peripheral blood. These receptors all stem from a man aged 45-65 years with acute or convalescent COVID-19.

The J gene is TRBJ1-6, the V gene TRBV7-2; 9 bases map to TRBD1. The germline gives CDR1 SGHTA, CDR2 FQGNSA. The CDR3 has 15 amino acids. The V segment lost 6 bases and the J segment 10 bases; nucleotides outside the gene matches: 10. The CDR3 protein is CASSGARTGASPLHF. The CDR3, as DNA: TGTGCCAGCAGTGGGGCTAGGACAGGGGCATCACCCCTCCACTTT. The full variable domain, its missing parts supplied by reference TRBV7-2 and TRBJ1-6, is GAGVSQSPSNKVTEKGKDVELRCDPISGHTALYWYRQSLGQGLEFLIYFQGNSAPDKSGLPSDRFSAERTGGSVSTLTIQRTQQEDSAVYLCASSGARTGASPLHFGNGTRLTVT.

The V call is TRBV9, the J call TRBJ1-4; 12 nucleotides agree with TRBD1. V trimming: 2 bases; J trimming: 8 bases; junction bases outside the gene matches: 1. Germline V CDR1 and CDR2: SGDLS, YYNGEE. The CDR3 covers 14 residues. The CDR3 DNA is TGTGCCAGCAGCGTTGGGACAGGGGGCGAAAAACTGTTTTTT. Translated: CASSVGTGGEKLFF.

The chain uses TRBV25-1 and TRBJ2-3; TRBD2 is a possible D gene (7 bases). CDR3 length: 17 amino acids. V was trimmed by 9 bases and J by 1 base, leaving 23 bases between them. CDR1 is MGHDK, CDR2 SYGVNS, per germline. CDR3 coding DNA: TGTGCCAGAGGCTGGGGGCGGGAGAAGAGAGGCACAGATACGCAGTATTTT. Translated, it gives CARGWGREKRGTDTQYF.

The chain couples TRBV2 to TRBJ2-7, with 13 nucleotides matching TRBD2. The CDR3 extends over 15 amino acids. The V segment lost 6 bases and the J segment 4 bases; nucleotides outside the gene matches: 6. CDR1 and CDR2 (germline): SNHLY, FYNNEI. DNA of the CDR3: TGTGCCAGCAGCCCCACTAGCGGGAGGGGATACGAGCAGTACTTC. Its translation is CASSPTSGRGYEQYF. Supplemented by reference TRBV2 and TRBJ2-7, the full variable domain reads EPEVTQTPSHQVTQMGQEVILRCVPISNHLYFYWYRQILGQKVEFLVSFYNNEISEKSEIFDDQFSVERPDGSNFTLKIRSTKLEDSAMYFCASSPTSGRGYEQYFGPGTRLTVT.

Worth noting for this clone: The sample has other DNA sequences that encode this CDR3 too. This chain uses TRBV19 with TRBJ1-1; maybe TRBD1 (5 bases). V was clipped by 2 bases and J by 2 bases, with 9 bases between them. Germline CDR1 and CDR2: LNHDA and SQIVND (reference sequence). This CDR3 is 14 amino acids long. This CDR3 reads CASSIRRGNTEAFF. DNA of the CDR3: TGTGCCAGTAGTATACGAAGGGGTAACACTGAAGCTTTCTTT.

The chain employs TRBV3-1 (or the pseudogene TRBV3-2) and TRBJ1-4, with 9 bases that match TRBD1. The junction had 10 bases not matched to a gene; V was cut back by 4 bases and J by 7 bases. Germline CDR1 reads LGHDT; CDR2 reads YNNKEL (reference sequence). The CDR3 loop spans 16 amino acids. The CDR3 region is CASSPRTGERSEKLFF. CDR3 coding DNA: TGTGCCAGCAGCCCACGGACAGGGGAGAGGAGTGAAAAACTGTTTTTT.

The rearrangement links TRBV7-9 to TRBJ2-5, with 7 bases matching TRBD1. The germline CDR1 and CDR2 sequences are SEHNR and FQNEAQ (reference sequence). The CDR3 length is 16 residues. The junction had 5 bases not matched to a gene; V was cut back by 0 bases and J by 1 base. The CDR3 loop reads CASSLASGQAQETQYF. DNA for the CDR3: TGTGCCAGCAGCTTAGCGTCTGGACAGGCCCAAGAGACCCAGTACTTC.

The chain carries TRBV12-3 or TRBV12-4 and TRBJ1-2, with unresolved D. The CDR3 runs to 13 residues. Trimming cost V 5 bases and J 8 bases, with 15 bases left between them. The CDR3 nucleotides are TGTGCCAGCAGTGTCGGTCCTCCCTCGGGCTACACCTTC. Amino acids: CASSVGPPSGYTF.

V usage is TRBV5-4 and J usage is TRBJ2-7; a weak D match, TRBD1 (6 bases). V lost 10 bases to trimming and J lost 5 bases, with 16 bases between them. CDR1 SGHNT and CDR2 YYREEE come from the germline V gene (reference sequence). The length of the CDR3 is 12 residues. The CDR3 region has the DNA TGTGCCTCAGGGGAGTTTAACGACGAGCAGTACGTC. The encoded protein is CASGEFNDEQYV.

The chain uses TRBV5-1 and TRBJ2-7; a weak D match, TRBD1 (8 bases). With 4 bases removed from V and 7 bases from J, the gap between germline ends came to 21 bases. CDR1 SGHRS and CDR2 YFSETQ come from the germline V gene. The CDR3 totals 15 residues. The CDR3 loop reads CASSAGAGGAKEQYV. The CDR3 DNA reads TGCGCCAGCAGCGCGGGGGCAGGGGGCGCGAAGGAGCAGTACGTC.